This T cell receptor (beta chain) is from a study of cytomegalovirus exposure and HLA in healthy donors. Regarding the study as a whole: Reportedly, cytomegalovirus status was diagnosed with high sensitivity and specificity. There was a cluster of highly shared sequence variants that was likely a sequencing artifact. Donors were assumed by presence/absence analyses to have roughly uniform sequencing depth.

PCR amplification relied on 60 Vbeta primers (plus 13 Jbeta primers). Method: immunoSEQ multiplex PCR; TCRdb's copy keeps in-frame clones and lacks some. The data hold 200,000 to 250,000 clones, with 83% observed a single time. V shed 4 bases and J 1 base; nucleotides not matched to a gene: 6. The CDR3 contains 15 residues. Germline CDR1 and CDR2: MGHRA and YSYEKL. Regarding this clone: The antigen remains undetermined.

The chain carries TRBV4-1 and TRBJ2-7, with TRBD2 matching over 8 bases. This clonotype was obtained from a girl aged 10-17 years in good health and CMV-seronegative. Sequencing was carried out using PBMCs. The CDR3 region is CASSPVREVSYEQYF. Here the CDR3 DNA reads TGCGCCAGCAGCCCAGTGCGGGAGGTTTCCTACGAGCAGTACTTC.